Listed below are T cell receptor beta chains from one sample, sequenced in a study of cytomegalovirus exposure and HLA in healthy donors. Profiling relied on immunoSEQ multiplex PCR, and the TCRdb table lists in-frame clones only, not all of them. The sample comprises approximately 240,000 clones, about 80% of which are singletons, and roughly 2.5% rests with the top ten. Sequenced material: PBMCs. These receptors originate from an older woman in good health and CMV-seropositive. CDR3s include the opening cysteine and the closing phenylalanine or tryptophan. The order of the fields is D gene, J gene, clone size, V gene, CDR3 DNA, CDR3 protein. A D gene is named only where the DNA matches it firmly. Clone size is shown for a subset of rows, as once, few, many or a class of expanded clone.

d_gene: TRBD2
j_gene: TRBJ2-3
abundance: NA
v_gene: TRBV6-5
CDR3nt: TGTGCCAGCATCCCTACTAGCGGGAGAACAGATACGCAGTATTTT
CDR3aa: CASIPTSGRTDTQYF

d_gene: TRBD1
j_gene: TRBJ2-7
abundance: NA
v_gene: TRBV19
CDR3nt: TGTGCCAGTAGTATCTCCGGACAGGGATACGAGCAGTACTTC
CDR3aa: CASSISGQGYEQYF

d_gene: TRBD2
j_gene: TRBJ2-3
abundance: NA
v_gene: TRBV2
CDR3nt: TGTGCCAGCAGTGATAAGCGGGGGGGCGGGGATACGCAGTATTTT
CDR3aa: CASSDKRGGGDTQYF

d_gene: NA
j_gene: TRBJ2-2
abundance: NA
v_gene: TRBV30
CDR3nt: TGTGCCTGGATGGGGGCCCGGAACACCGGGGAGCTGTTTTTT
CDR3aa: CAWMGARNTGELFF

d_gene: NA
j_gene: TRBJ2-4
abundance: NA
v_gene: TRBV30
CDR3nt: TGTGCCTGGAGTGTAAGGTATCTAGTGAGAGCCAAAAACATTCAGTACTTC
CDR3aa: CAWSVRYLVRAKNIQYF

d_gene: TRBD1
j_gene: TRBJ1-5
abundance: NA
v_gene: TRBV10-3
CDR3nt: TGTGCCATCAGTCCCGGACAGGGAAGTAAGCCCCAGCATTTT
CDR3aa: CAISPGQGSKPQHF

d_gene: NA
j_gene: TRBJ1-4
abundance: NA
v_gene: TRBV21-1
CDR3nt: TGTGCCAGCAGCAACGGGACAGGCCCTTCCACTGAAAAACTGTTTTTT
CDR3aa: CASSNGTGPSTEKLFF

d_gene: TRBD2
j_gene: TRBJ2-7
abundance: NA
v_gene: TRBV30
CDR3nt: TGTGCCTGGAGTCCCACCTTGCTCCGCCGGACTAGCGGCCACGAGCAGTACTTC
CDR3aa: CAWSPTLLRRTSGHEQYF

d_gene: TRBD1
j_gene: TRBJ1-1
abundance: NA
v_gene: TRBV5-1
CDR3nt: TGCGCCAGCAGGCGGACAGGGGGGACGAACACTGAAGCTTTCTTT
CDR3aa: CASRRTGGTNTEAFF

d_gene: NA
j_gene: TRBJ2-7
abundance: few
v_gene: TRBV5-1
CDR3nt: TGCGCCAGCAGCTTACTAGCCGGTTTGGAGCAGTACTTC
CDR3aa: CASSLLAGLEQYF

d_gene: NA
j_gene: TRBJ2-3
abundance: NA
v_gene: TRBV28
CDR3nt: TGTGCCAGTCTGGGGGGGCGTGGCACAGATACGCAGTATTTT
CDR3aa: CASLGGRGTDTQYF

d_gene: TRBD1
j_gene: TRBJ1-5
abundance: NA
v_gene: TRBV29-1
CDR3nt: TGCAGCGTTGCGGGACAGGAAGATCAGCCCCAGCATTTT
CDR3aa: CSVAGQEDQPQHF

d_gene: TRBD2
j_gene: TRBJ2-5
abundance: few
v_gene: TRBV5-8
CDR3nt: TGTGCCAGCAGCTTGGTGACTAGCGGGGGGTGGGGGCCGGCGAAGACCCAGTACTTC
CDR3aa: CASSLVTSGGWGPAKTQYF

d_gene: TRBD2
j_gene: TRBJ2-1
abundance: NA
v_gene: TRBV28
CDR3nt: TGTGCCAGCAGTTCCGGGACTAGCGGTAACAATGAGCAGTTCTTC
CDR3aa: CASSSGTSGNNEQFF

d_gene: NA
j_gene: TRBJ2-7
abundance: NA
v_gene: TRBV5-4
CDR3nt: TGTGCCAGCAGCTTGACAGGTCCGGACGAGCAGTACTTC
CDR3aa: CASSLTGPDEQYF

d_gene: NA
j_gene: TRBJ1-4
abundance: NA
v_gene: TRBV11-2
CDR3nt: TGTGCCAGCAGCTTACACAGGAATGAAAAACTGTTTTTT
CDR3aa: CASSLHRNEKLFF

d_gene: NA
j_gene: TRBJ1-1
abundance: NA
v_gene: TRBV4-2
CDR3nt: TGTGCCAGCAGCCAAGATCCCTTTTGGCCGAACACTGAAGCTTTCTTT
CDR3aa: CASSQDPFWPNTEAFF

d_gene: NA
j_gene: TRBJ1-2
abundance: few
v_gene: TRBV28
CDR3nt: TGTGCCAGCAGGGCAGACAGTAACTATGGCTACACCTTC
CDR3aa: CASRADSNYGYTF

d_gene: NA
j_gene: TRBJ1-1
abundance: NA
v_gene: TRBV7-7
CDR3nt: TGTGCCAGCAGCTCTTGGCCCGGCCCACCTACGGGGGAAACTGAAGCTTTCTTT
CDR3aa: CASSSWPGPPTGETEAFF

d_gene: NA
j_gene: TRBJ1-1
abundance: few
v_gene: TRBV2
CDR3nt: TGTGCCAGCAGTGAGACGGCGGAGGAAGCTTTCTTT
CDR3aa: CASSETAEEAFF